The rows below give T cell receptor beta chains drawn from one sample of a study of shared clonotypes between healthy human individuals. Measured with immunoSEQ multiplex PCR; TCRdb has only the in-frame clones, and not every one. The sample carries about 2.3 million clones, under 95% recorded once. Sequencing was carried out using naive CD4+ T cells from PBMCs. These receptors originate from a man between 18 and 29 years old in good health. Some clones in this sample may be carry-over from other donors' samples. CDR3s include the opening cysteine and the closing phenylalanine or tryptophan. Each record gives: V gene, clone size, J gene, D gene, CDR3 DNA, CDR3 protein. The D gene is left open where the match is weak. Some rows have no size entry. The others give once, few or many, or a class for an expanded clone.

V: TRBV6-6; size: -; J: TRBJ2-7; D: -; DNA: TGTGCCAGCAGTTCATTGGACGAGCAGTACTTC; CDR3: CASSSLDEQYF
V: TRBV11-2; size: -; J: TRBJ1-1; D: TRBD1; DNA: TGTGCCAGCGTATCTAGATTCTCAAAAGGGGGCCGGGAGACTGAAGCTTTCTTT; CDR3: CASVSRFSKGGRETEAFF
V: TRBV11-2; size: once; J: TRBJ2-5; D: -; DNA: TGTGCCAGCAGCTCATGGCCGGGGAAGGGGGAAGAGACCCAGTACTTC; CDR3: CASSSWPGKGEETQYF
V: TRBV19; size: -; J: TRBJ2-2; D: -; DNA: TGTGCCAGTAGTATAGGGCGCGCCAGGGAGCTGTTTTTT; CDR3: CASSIGRARELFF
V: TRBV6-5; size: -; J: TRBJ2-7; D: -; DNA: TGTGCCAGCAGTTATAAGAGGGTTAGCTCCTACGAGCAGTACTTC; CDR3: CASSYKRVSSYEQYF
V: TRBV28; size: -; J: TRBJ2-3; D: TRBD1; DNA: TGTGCCAGCAGTCTATCTAGACAGGGCCTCACAGGTACGCAGTATTTT; CDR3: CASSLSRQGLTGTQYF
V: TRBV29-1; size: once; J: TRBJ2-5; D: -; DNA: TGCAGCGTTGAAGCCGGGGCGGGGGAGACCCAGTACTTC; CDR3: CSVEAGAGETQYF
V: TRBV19; size: -; J: TRBJ1-5; D: -; DNA: TGTGCCACCGGAAGGGGAGCAAATAGCAATCAGCCCCAGCATTTT; CDR3: CATGRGANSNQPQHF
V: TRBV9; size: -; J: TRBJ1-1; D: TRBD1; DNA: TGTGCCAGCAGCGTAGTGGGACAGGGGGCCACTGAAGCTTTCTTT; CDR3: CASSVVGQGATEAFF
V: TRBV5-1; size: once; J: TRBJ1-1; D: TRBD1; DNA: TGCGCCAGCAGCCCGGGGGACAGGGAGAAGGGAGAAGCTTTCTTT; CDR3: CASSPGDREKGEAFF
V: TRBV10-3; size: -; J: TRBJ2-1; D: TRBD2; DNA: TGTGCCATCAGTGGGACTAGCGGGAGGGCCATGTCCTACAATGAGCAGTTCTTC; CDR3: CAISGTSGRAMSYNEQFF
V: TRBV7-9; size: once; J: TRBJ2-5; D: -; DNA: TGTGCCAGCAGCTTAGGCAGCCAAGAGACCCAGTACTTC; CDR3: CASSLGSQETQYF
V: TRBV7-5; size: -; J: TRBJ2-1; D: -; DNA: TGTGCCAGAAGCCAACGAGCCGTCGGGGAGCAGTTCTTC; CDR3: CARSQRAVGEQFF
V: TRBV4-2; size: once; J: TRBJ1-2; D: -; DNA: TGTGCCAGCAGCCAGAGGGGGACTGCAGAGAGATCCCCTCGCTTC; CDR3: CASSQRGTAERSPRF
V: TRBV4-1; size: -; J: TRBJ2-7; D: -; DNA: TGCGCCAGCAGCCAGTTGGCGGGGTCTACTACGAGGCAGTACTTC; CDR3: CASSQLAGSTTRQYF
V: TRBV18; size: -; J: TRBJ2-1; D: -; DNA: TGTGCCAGCTCACCGGAGACGAGGGAGCAGTTCTTC; CDR3: CASSPETREQFF
V: TRBV11-3; size: -; J: TRBJ2-2; D: TRBD2; DNA: TGTGCCAGCAGCCCCGATGGTGGGACTAGCACCGGGGAGCTGTTTTTT; CDR3: CASSPDGGTSTGELFF
V: TRBV27; size: -; J: TRBJ2-1; D: -; DNA: TGTGCCAGCTATCGTGACGGTTACAATGAGCAGTTCTTC; CDR3: CASYRDGYNEQFF
V: TRBV4-1; size: -; J: TRBJ2-3; D: TRBD2; DNA: TGCGCCAGCAGCCAAGATTTAGCTAGCGGGAGTACTACGCAGTATTTT; CDR3: CASSQDLASGSTTQYF
V: TRBV7-9; size: -; J: TRBJ2-7; D: TRBD2; DNA: TGTGCCAGCAGCTTGGAGGGACTAGCGGGAATCTACGAGCAGTACTTC; CDR3: CASSLEGLAGIYEQYF
V: TRBV10-3; size: -; J: TRBJ2-6; D: -; DNA: TGTGCCACAACCGGGAGCCCTGGGGCCAACGTCCTGACTTTC; CDR3: CATTGSPGANVLTF
V: TRBV6-5; size: -; J: TRBJ2-7; D: TRBD1; DNA: TGTGCCAGCAGTCCGACAGGGGCCCCTCTCGAGCAGTACTTC; CDR3: CASSPTGAPLEQYF
V: TRBV4-2; size: -; J: TRBJ1-2; D: -; DNA: TGTGCCAGCAGCCAAGAGGCAGGCGGGGATAGCGGCTACACCTTC; CDR3: CASSQEAGGDSGYTF
V: TRBV28; size: -; J: TRBJ2-2; D: -; DNA: TGTGCCAGCAGTTTAACCCTAGCAGGTACCGGGGAGCTGTTTTTT; CDR3: CASSLTLAGTGELFF
V: TRBV7-9; size: -; J: TRBJ2-2; D: TRBD2; DNA: TGTGCCAGCAGCCCCCGACTAGCGGGAGTAGGCGGGGAGCTGTTTTTT; CDR3: CASSPRLAGVGGELFF
V: TRBV29-1; size: -; J: TRBJ1-4; D: -; DNA: TGCAGCTTCAGACAGAGCAATGAAAAACTGTTTTTT; CDR3: CSFRQSNEKLFF
V: TRBV4-2; size: -; J: TRBJ2-7; D: -; DNA: TGTGCCAGCAGCCTCCTCAGCGGAAGCTTGTACGAGCAGTACTTC; CDR3: CASSLLSGSLYEQYF
V: TRBV7-2; size: -; J: TRBJ1-2; D: TRBD1; DNA: TGTGCCAGCAGCTCATACAGGGGGCGTTTGAGGGGAAACTATGGCTACACCTTC; CDR3: CASSSYRGRLRGNYGYTF
V: TRBV7-9; size: once; J: TRBJ2-5; D: -; DNA: TGTGCCAGCAGCTTACCTCGGGGGGAGACCCAGTACTTC; CDR3: CASSLPRGETQYF
V: TRBV15; size: -; J: TRBJ1-4; D: -; DNA: TGTGCCACCAGCAGAGCTCGACCGAGGGGTGAAAAACTGTTTTTT; CDR3: CATSRARPRGEKLFF
V: TRBV5-4; size: -; J: TRBJ2-3; D: -; DNA: TGTGCCAGCAGCTTACGGGATTACACAGATACGCAGTATTTT; CDR3: CASSLRDYTDTQYF
V: TRBV6-6; size: -; J: TRBJ2-7; D: TRBD1; DNA: TGTGCCAGCAGAGTAAGACAGGGAACAACGGGCGAGCAGTACTTC; CDR3: CASRVRQGTTGEQYF
V: TRBV5-1; size: -; J: TRBJ1-5; D: -; DNA: TGCGCCAGCAGCTTGGAACGAGGGAGCCAGCCCCAGCATTTT; CDR3: CASSLERGSQPQHF
V: TRBV14; size: -; J: TRBJ2-1; D: -; DNA: TGTGCCAGCAGCCATGACTCCAACTCCTACAATGAGCAGTTCTTC; CDR3: CASSHDSNSYNEQFF
V: TRBV6-6; size: -; J: TRBJ2-7; D: TRBD1; DNA: TGTGCCAGCAGTCGAACGACAGGGCGCTACGAGCAGTACTTC; CDR3: CASSRTTGRYEQYF
V: TRBV4-2; size: few; J: TRBJ1-1; D: -; DNA: TGTGCCAGCAGCCAAGGCGCACAGGAAGGGACTGAAGCTTTCTTT; CDR3: CASSQGAQEGTEAFF
V: TRBV29-1; size: -; J: TRBJ2-7; D: -; DNA: TGCAGCGTTGCTTCCCTATCATACCCCTACGAGCAGTACTTC; CDR3: CSVASLSYPYEQYF
V: TRBV7-9; size: -; J: TRBJ1-2; D: TRBD1; DNA: TGTGCCAGCAGCTTGGGACAGGCTCTTCGCTACACCTTC; CDR3: CASSLGQALRYTF
V: TRBV5-1; size: -; J: TRBJ2-5; D: TRBD1; DNA: TGCGCCAGCAGCCGACAGGGGGCAGAGACCCAGTACTTC; CDR3: CASSRQGAETQYF
V: TRBV20-1; size: -; J: TRBJ2-3; D: -; DNA: TGCAGTGCTAGAGGTCTCCATTCTGAGTATTTT; CDR3: CSARGLHSEYF
V: TRBV28; size: -; J: TRBJ1-2; D: -; DNA: TGTGCCAGCAGACCTACAAATTCGCAGGGCTACACCTTC; CDR3: CASRPTNSQGYTF
V: TRBV19; size: -; J: TRBJ1-1; D: -; DNA: TGTGCCAGTAGTCCCCTAGGGGGAGGCTACACTGAAGCTTTCTTT; CDR3: CASSPLGGGYTEAFF
V: TRBV7-2; size: -; J: TRBJ2-1; D: -; DNA: TGTGCCAGCAGCTCAACCGGAGGGGCCCACGACAATGAGCAGTTCTTC; CDR3: CASSSTGGAHDNEQFF
V: TRBV9; size: -; J: TRBJ1-3; D: TRBD1; DNA: TGTGCCAGCAGCGTAGGTGGGACAGGCTCTGGAAACACCATATATTTT; CDR3: CASSVGGTGSGNTIYF
V: TRBV19; size: -; J: TRBJ1-1; D: -; DNA: TGTGCCAGTAGTCAAAGAGGCGGACAGAACACTGAAGCTTTCTTT; CDR3: CASSQRGGQNTEAFF
V: TRBV6-1; size: -; J: TRBJ2-7; D: -; DNA: TGTGCCAGCAGTCCCCGGGCCGTCTACGAGCAGTACTTC; CDR3: CASSPRAVYEQYF
V: TRBV7-2; size: once; J: TRBJ2-2; D: -; DNA: TGTGCCAGCAGCTTAGAATGGCAGGGGGGCACCGGGGAGCTGTTTTTT; CDR3: CASSLEWQGGTGELFF
V: TRBV5-6; size: -; J: TRBJ1-2; D: -; DNA: TGTGCCAGCAGCTTGGGACCGACGAACTATGGCTACACCTTC; CDR3: CASSLGPTNYGYTF
V: TRBV7-2; size: -; J: TRBJ2-1; D: -; DNA: TGTGCCAGCAGCTACAAACAGAGCAATGAGCAGTTCTTC; CDR3: CASSYKQSNEQFF
V: TRBV29-1; size: -; J: TRBJ2-7; D: TRBD2; DNA: TGCAGCGTTGCCCTACTAGCGGGAGTGCACGAGCAGTACTTC; CDR3: CSVALLAGVHEQYF
V: TRBV27; size: -; J: TRBJ2-7; D: -; DNA: TGTGCCAGCAGTTTCAGGAGCTCCTACGAGCAGTACTTC; CDR3: CASSFRSSYEQYF
V: TRBV11-2; size: -; J: TRBJ2-2; D: TRBD1; DNA: TGTGCCAGCAGCTCCCTGACAGGGACCGGGGAGCTGTTTTTT; CDR3: CASSSLTGTGELFF
V: TRBV2; size: -; J: TRBJ2-6; D: -; DNA: TGTGCCAGCAGACCGGGACCAGCCTTCTCTGGGGCCAACGTCCTGACTTTC; CDR3: CASRPGPAFSGANVLTF
V: TRBV6-1; size: -; J: TRBJ2-4; D: TRBD1; DNA: TGTGCCAGCAGTCGGGACAGATTAGCCAAAAACATTCAGTACTTC; CDR3: CASSRDRLAKNIQYF
V: TRBV6-5; size: -; J: TRBJ1-1; D: -; DNA: TGTGCCAGCAGTTACTCCCCGACCCCAGTCACTGAAGCTTTCTTT; CDR3: CASSYSPTPVTEAFF
V: TRBV25-1; size: -; J: TRBJ1-2; D: -; DNA: TGTGCCAGCAGTCGGCCGACAGGACGAGATGGCTACACCTTC; CDR3: CASSRPTGRDGYTF
V: TRBV19; size: -; J: TRBJ1-5; D: TRBD1; DNA: TGTGCCAGTAGTATAGTTCCGGGACAGCGATATCAGCCCCAGCATTTT; CDR3: CASSIVPGQRYQPQHF
V: TRBV6-5; size: -; J: TRBJ2-2; D: TRBD1; DNA: TGTGCCAGCAGCTGGGACAGTGGGGACACCGGGGAGCTGTTTTTT; CDR3: CASSWDSGDTGELFF
V: TRBV29-1; size: -; J: TRBJ2-5; D: TRBD1; DNA: TGCAGCGTTGTGGGACAGGGCGTTTGGGAGACCCAGTACTTC; CDR3: CSVVGQGVWETQYF
V: TRBV15; size: once; J: TRBJ1-2; D: -; DNA: TGTGCCACCAGCAGAGACCGGACAACTCATGGCTACACCTTC; CDR3: CATSRDRTTHGYTF